Listed here are 6 T cell receptor beta chains from one sample, sequenced in a study of cytomegalovirus exposure and HLA in healthy donors. Amplification used 60 Vbeta primers and 13 Jbeta primers. Using immunoSEQ multiplex PCR, the repertoire was profiled, and TCRdb retains in-frame clones only, with some absent. The sample lists some 140,000 clones; approximately 70% were seen once. Sequencing input: PBMCs. These receptors all come from a woman aged 35 to 49 in good health and CMV-seronegative.

CDR3 region: CASSKGQGKETQYF. CDR3 in DNA: TGTGCCAGCAGCAAAGGACAGGGAAAAGAGACCCAGTACTTC. The chain combines TRBV21-1 with TRBJ2-5; TRBD1, the D gene given by the table, was not confirmed from the DNA. TRBV21-1 is a known pseudogene. This CDR3 contains 14 residues.

The rearrangement uses TRBV5-4 and TRBJ2-1, with TRBD1 as a possible D gene (5 bases). The CDR3 contains 15 residues. Germline assignment: CDR1 SGHNT and CDR2 YYREEE (reference sequence). V lost 0 bases, J lost 3 bases, and 10 bases lay in between. CDR3 protein: CASSLGQGDYNEQFF. The CDR3 DNA reads TGTGCCAGCAGCTTGGGGCAGGGCGACTACAATGAGCAGTTCTTC.

This chain connects TRBV5-6 to TRBJ1-1; no clear D. This CDR3 spans 16 amino acids. CDR1 is SGHDT, CDR2 YYEEEE, per germline. V was shortened by 4 bases and J by 1 base, with 17 bases between the two germline ends. The CDR3 DNA follows: TGTGCCAGCAGCCCCTTTTTGGTAGCTTCGAACACTGAAGCTTTCTTT. This translates into CASSPFLVASNTEAFF.

J is TRBJ2-3 and V is TRBV5-1; the match to TRBD2 covers 9 bases. V was pared by 4 bases and J by 4 bases, with 7 bases of the junction left unmatched. The CDR3 sequence is 15 residues long. CDR1 and CDR2 from the germline V gene are SGHRS and YFSETQ. The CDR3 nucleotides are TGCGCCAGCAGCGCGGGGGGGCGGGGTTCAGATACGCAGTATTTT. This translates into CASSAGGRGSDTQYF.

The rearrangement links TRBV10-3 to TRBJ2-3; 10 positions match TRBD2. The CDR3 has 13 residues. CDR1 and CDR2 from the germline V gene are ENHRY and SYGVKD. With 6 bases clipped from V and 6 bases from J, the junction kept 3 bases outside the gene matches. CDR3 loop: CAIRLAGLDTQYF. The CDR3 coding sequence is TGTGCCATCAGACTAGCGGGGTTGGATACGCAGTATTTT.

The sample holds a few counts of this clone. This chain joins TRBV11-2 and TRBJ2-7; 9 positions match TRBD1. This CDR3 is 15 amino acids long. V lost 5 bases, J lost 6 bases, and 11 bases stayed unmatched. Germline V lookup: CDR1 SGHAT, CDR2 FQNNGV. The CDR3 loop reads CASSASGTGYAEQYV. The CDR3 DNA follows: TGTGCCAGCAGCGCGTCCGGGACAGGGTATGCCGAGCAGTACGTC.